Reported below is one T cell receptor beta chain. Sequenced by immunoSEQ multiplex PCR; TCRdb stores in-frame clones only, minus some. The repertoire holds tens of thousands of clones, with 93% as singletons. The CDR3 covers 12 residues. Germline V CDR1 and CDR2: SEHNR, FQNEAQ (reference sequence). Deletions cut 0 bases from V and 2 bases from J, with 2 bases between. These data come from a study of T cells in localized non-small cell lung cancer. The starting material was peripheral blood, obtained before any cancer treatment. The chain couples TRBV7-9 to TRBJ2-7; D unresolved. The clonotype comes from a female donor over 55 with stage I lung adenocarcinoma. The CDR3 is CASSLAPYEQYF. In nucleotides, the CDR3 is TGTGCCAGCAGCTTAGCCCCCTACGAGCAGTACTTC.